This TCR beta chain was captured by sequencing in a study of blood T cell repertoires in COVID-19. Background on the study: COVID-19 samples collected from the United States, Italy and Spain covered acute and convalescent phases. PBMCs, B-cell-depleted T cells, or T cells provided the cDNA or gDNA that made up the material.

CDR1 SGDLS and CDR2 YYNGEE come from the germline V gene. The CDR3 covers 13 residues. V was pared by 0 bases and J by 5 bases, with 9 bases between. Participants, about 18 to 90 years old, spanned some 23 US areas. Original methodology: From reference gene primer amplification, estimates of nucleated cell counts were derived. Assay used: immunoSEQ multiplex PCR; TCRdb lists only in-frame clones, some missing. V and J calls and clone size come straight from that table; D and trimming were deduced from the DNA. The profile covers hundreds of thousands of clones, with more than 75% appearing a single time and 2.5% to 3.5% taken by the ten largest.

This TCR was sampled from a woman aged 40 to 50 with acute COVID-19. The chain links TRBV9 to TRBJ2-7, with D possibly matching TRBD2 (5 bases). Sequences were obtained from PBMCs or T cells enriched from blood (not recorded which). The CDR3 protein is CASSVAPGNEQYF. The CDR3 nucleotides are TGTGCCAGCAGCGTAGCTCCCGGGAACGAGCAGTACTTC.